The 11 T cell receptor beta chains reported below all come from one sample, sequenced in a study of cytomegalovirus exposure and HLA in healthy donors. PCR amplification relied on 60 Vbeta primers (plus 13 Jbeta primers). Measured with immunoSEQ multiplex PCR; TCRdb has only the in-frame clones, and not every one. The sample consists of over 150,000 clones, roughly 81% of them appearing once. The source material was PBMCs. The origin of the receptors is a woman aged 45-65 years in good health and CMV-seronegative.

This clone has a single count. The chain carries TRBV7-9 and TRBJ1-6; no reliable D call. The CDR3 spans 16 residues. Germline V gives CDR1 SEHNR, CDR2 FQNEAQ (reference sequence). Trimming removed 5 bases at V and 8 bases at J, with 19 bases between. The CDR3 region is CASSPGGGLAHSPLHF. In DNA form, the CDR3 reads TGTGCCAGCAGCCCGGGAGGAGGGCTTGCTCATTCACCCCTCCACTTT.

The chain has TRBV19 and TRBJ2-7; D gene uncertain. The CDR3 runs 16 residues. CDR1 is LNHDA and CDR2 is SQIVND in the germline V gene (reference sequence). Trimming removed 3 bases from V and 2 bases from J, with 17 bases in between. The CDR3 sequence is CASSINDSLRTYEQYF. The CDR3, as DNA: TGTGCCAGTAGTATTAACGACTCCCTCCGAACCTACGAGCAGTACTTC.

In nucleotides, the CDR3 is TGTGCCAGCAGTTTCAATCCCCCCCGCCAGGAGACCCAGTACTTC. Protein product: CASSFNPPRQETQYF. The chain recombines TRBV5-6 with TRBJ2-5; no clear D gene. CDR1 is SGHDT and CDR2 is YYEEEE in the germline V gene. The CDR3 is 15 amino acids. With 5 bases removed from V and 5 bases from J, the gap between germline ends came to 19 bases. Based on the CDR3 plus reference TRBV5-6 and TRBJ2-5, the full variable domain is DAGVTQSPTHLIKTRGQQVTLRCSPKSGHDTVSWYQQALGQGPQFIFQYYEEEERQRGNFPDRFSGHQFPNYSSELNVNALLLGDSALYLCASSFNPPRQETQYFGPGTRLLVL.

CDR3 region: CASSPDRANGYTF. The CDR3, as DNA: TGCGCCAGCAGCCCCGACAGGGCCAATGGCTACACCTTC. The chain links TRBV5-1 to TRBJ1-2, with 7 bases matching TRBD1. The CDR3 runs 13 residues. Germline V gene data show CDR1 as SGHRS and CDR2 as YFSETQ. With V trimmed by 4 bases and J by 6 bases, 6 bases remained unmatched.

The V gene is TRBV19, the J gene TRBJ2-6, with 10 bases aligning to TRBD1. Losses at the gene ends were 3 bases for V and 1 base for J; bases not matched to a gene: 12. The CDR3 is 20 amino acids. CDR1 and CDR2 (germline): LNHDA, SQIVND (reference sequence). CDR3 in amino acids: CASSMWGGDRGTSGANVLTF. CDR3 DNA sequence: TGTGCCAGTAGTATGTGGGGAGGGGACAGGGGAACGTCTGGGGCCAACGTCCTGACTTTC.

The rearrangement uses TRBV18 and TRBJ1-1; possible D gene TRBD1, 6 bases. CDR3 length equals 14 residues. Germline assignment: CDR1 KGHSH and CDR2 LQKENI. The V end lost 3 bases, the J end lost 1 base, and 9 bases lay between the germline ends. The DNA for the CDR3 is TGTGCCAGCTCACCCCTGGGACAGAACACTGAAGCTTTCTTT. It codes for CASSPLGQNTEAFF.

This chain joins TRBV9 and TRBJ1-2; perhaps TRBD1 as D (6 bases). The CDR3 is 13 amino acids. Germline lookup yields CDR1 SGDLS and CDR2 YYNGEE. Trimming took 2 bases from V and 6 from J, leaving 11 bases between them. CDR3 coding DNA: TGTGCCAGCAGCGTTCAGGGGTTGGATGGCTACACCTTC. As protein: CASSVQGLDGYTF.

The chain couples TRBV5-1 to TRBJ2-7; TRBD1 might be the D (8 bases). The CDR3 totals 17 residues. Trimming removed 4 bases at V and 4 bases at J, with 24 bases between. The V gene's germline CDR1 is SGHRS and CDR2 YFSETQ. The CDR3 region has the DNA TGCGCCAGCAGCATTCGCCCTCTCGGACAGGGAGGGTACGAGCAGTACTTC. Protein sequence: CASSIRPLGQGGYEQYF.

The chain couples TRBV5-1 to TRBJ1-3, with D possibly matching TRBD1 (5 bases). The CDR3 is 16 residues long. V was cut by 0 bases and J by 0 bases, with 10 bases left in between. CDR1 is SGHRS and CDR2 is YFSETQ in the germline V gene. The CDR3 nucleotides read TGCGCCAGCAGCTTGGAAGGGGCGAGCTCTGGAAACACCATATATTTT. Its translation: CASSLEGASSGNTIYF.

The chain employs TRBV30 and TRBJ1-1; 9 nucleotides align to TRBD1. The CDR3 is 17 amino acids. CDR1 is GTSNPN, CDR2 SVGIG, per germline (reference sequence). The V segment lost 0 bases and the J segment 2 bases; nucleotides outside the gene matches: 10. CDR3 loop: CAWSVSTLGQGNTEAFF. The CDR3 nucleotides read TGTGCCTGGAGTGTATCAACCCTGGGACAGGGAAACACTGAAGCTTTCTTT.

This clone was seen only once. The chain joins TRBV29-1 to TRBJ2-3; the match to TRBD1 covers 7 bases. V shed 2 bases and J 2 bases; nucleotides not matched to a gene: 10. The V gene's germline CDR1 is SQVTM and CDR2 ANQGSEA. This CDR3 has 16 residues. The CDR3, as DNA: TGCAGCGTTGAACCGCCTGGACAGGCCCTCACAGATACGCAGTATTTT. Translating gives CSVEPPGQALTDTQYF.